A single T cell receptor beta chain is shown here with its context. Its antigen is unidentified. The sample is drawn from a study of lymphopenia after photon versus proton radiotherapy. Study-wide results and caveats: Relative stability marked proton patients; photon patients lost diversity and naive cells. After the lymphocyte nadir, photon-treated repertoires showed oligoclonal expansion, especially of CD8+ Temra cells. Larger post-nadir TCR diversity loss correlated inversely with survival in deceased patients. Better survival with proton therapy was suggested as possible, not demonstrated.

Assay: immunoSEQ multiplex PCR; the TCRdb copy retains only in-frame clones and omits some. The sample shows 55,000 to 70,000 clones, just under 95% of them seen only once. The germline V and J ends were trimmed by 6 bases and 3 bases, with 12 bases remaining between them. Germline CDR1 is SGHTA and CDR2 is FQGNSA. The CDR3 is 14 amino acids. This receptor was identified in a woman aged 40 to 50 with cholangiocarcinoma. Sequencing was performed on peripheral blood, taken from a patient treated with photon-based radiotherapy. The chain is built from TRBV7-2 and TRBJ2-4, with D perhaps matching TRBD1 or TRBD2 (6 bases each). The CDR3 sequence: CASSRGDNKNIQYF. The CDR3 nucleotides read TGTGCCAGCAGTCGCGGGGACAACAAAAACATTCAGTACTTC.